Shown below are 13 T cell receptor beta chains from a single sample sequenced in a study of T cell changes during pregnancy in multiple sclerosis (dated by TCRdb to the late 2010s). The protocol used for the library was the immunoSEQ multiplex PCR assay. This is the immuneACCESS table as TCRdb keeps it, with only in-frame sequences that have V and J called. A part of the clones is gone; compared with another copy, unresolved V genes explain less than half, and the rest is unexplained. For this sample there are 15,000 or so clones; nearly 90% appear just once. The ten largest make up roughly 13% of the sample. The material sequenced was CD8+ T cells from peripheral blood mononuclear cells, taken after pregnancy. The origin of the receptors is a female donor in good health, enrolled as a control in a pregnancy study.

The rearrangement uses TRBV9 and TRBJ2-7; possibly TRBD1 for D (6 bases). The CDR3 covers 14 residues. The germline V and J ends were trimmed by 3 bases and 2 bases, with 12 bases remaining between them. Germline V gene lookup returns CDR1 SGDLS and CDR2 YYNGEE. The CDR3 nucleotides read TGTGCCAGCAGCGCAAGGGGGTCCCCCTACGAGCAGTACTTC. Translation gives CASSARGSPYEQYF.

This clone was seen just once. J is TRBJ2-7 and V is TRBV5-1, with a weak D call TRBD1 (6 bases). Trimming stripped 4 bases from V and 5 bases from J, with 10 bases between. Germline CDR1 is SGHRS and CDR2 is YFSETQ. The CDR3 spans 12 residues. This CDR3 is CASSAQGNEQYF. CDR3 DNA sequence: TGCGCCAGCAGCGCCCAGGGGAACGAGCAGTACTTC. Filled out from reference TRBV5-1 and TRBJ2-7, the complete variable domain reads KAGVTQTPRYLIKTRGQQVTLSCSPISGHRSVSWYQQTPGQGLQFLFEYFSETQRNKGNFPGRFSGRQFSNSRSEMNVSTLELGDSALYLCASSAQGNEQYFGPGTRLTVT.

This chain joins TRBV5-1 and TRBJ2-7, with 7 nucleotides matching TRBD2. The germline gives CDR1 SGHRS, CDR2 YFSETQ. The ends lost 0 bases at V and 4 bases at J; junction bases unmatched: 4. The CDR3 has 14 residues. In DNA, the CDR3 is TGCGCCAGCAGCTTGGGGCGGGAGCCATACGAGCAGTACTTC. Protein: CASSLGREPYEQYF.

This chain's CDR3 is CAISDHRDETQYF. In nucleotides, the CDR3 is TGTGCCATCAGTGATCACAGGGATGAGACCCAGTACTTC. This chain joins TRBV10-3 and TRBJ2-5, with D perhaps matching TRBD1 (6 bases). Germline CDR1 ENHRY, CDR2 SYGVKD. V lost 3 bases, J lost 5 bases, and 10 bases lay in between. The CDR3 length is 13 residues.

The chain uses TRBV5-4 and TRBJ2-7; D perhaps matches TRBD2 (5 bases). V lost 4 bases, J lost 0 bases, and 11 bases lay in between. Germline CDR1 SGHNT, CDR2 YYREEE (reference sequence). The length of the CDR3 is 14 residues. CDR3 sequence reads: CASSPDSSSYEQYF. CDR3 in DNA: TGTGCCAGCAGCCCGGACTCAAGCTCCTACGAGCAGTACTTC.

V and J are TRBV6-1 and TRBJ2-3; the D is unclear. CDR1 MNHNS and CDR2 SASEGT come from the germline V gene. CDR3 size: 18 residues. Trimming took 3 bases from V and 4 from J, leaving 23 bases between them. This chain's CDR3 is CASSDPFYGEVPSDTQYF. CDR3 nucleotide sequence: TGTGCCAGCAGTGATCCCTTCTACGGTGAGGTCCCTTCAGATACGCAGTATTTT.

The chain couples TRBV29-1 to TRBJ1-1; 8 positions agree with TRBD1. Per germline, CDR1 SQVTM and CDR2 ANQGSEA. V lost 7 bases, J lost 4 bases, and 8 bases stayed unmatched. The CDR3 has 13 amino acids. In nucleotides, the CDR3 is TGCAGCGGCCAGACAGGGGAGGGCACTGAAGCTTTCTTT. Protein sequence: CSGQTGEGTEAFF.

This sequence joins TRBV29-1 and TRBJ2-2; 9 bases are a match to TRBD1. Germline V CDR1 and CDR2: SQVTM, ANQGSEA. J gave up 3 bases and V 1 base, and 9 bases lay outside the gene matches. CDR3 length equals 17 residues. DNA of the CDR3: TGCAGCGTTGAAGGGGACAGGGAGGGTTTGTACACCGGGGAGCTGTTTTTT. Residues: CSVEGDREGLYTGELFF.

The chain couples TRBV4-1 to TRBJ2-7; the D is unclear. The CDR3 spans 15 residues. In germline, CDR1 is MGHRA, CDR2 YSYEKL. Trimming took off 0 bases at V and 3 bases at J, with 12 bases between the two ends. The DNA of the CDR3 is TGCGCCAGCAGCCAAGATGGAGAAATCAACTACGAGCAGTACTTC. Translation: CASSQDGEINYEQYF.

The rearrangement joins TRBV27 to TRBJ1-1, with unresolved D. CDR3 length: 12 residues. Trimming shortened V by 6 bases and J by 3 bases, and 8 bases separated the two germline ends. Germline V gives CDR1 MNHEY, CDR2 SMNVEV (reference sequence). CDR3 DNA: TGTGCCAGCAGCTCGCAGTACACTGAAGCTTTCTTT. It encodes CASSSQYTEAFF.

The rearrangement joins TRBV7-8 to TRBJ1-3; D gene unclear. Germline-derived CDR1 and CDR2 are SGHVS and FQNEAQ. The CDR3 has 13 residues. Trimming left V 5 bases short and J 4 bases short, with 9 bases between. The CDR3 loop reads CASSPIGGNTIYF. The CDR3 coding sequence is TGTGCCAGCAGCCCTATCGGGGGAAACACCATATATTTT.

The chain uses TRBV6-6 and TRBJ2-7; D call uncertain. The CDR3 is 16 amino acids. Per germline, CDR1 MNHNY and CDR2 SVGAGI (reference sequence). V was shortened by 2 bases and J by 4 bases, with 18 bases between the two germline ends. CDR3 sequence: CASSYNIDTPPYEQYF. CDR3 nucleotides: TGTGCCAGCAGTTACAATATAGACACCCCCCCTTACGAGCAGTACTTC.

The chain employs TRBV30 and TRBJ2-1; 10 positions match TRBD2. J was trimmed by 6 bases and V by 4 bases; bases with no gene match: 6. The CDR3 covers 14 residues. Germline loops: CDR1 GTSNPN, CDR2 SVGIG (reference sequence). For the CDR3, the DNA is TGTGCCTGGACCGGGGGGACTAGCGTCAATGAGCAGTTCTTC. Translation gives CAWTGGTSVNEQFF.